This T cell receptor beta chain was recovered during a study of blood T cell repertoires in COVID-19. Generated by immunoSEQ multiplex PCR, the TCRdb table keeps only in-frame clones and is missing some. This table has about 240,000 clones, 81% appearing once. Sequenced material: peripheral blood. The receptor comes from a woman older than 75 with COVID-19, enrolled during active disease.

The CDR3: CASTQQDRGPEKLFF. In DNA, the CDR3 is TGTGCCAGCACCCAACAGGACAGGGGGCCCGAAAAACTGTTTTTT. The chain links TRBV6-5 to TRBJ1-4; the match to TRBD1 covers 11 bases. The V and J ends lost 7 bases and 8 bases, in that order; junction bases with no gene match: 9. The CDR3 is made up of 15 amino acids. Germline V CDR1 and CDR2: MNHEY, SVGAGI.